These 11 T cell receptor beta chains were sequenced from one sample in a study of radiotherapy plus CTLA-4 blockade in lung cancer. The assay was immunoSEQ multiplex PCR, and TCRdb's table has in-frame clones only and misses some. The profile shows around 26,000 clones, 73% of them singletons. The sample here was peripheral blood, taken from a patient treated with radiotherapy plus ipilimumab. All receptors come from a human donor with non-small cell lung cancer who had stable disease on radiotherapy plus ipilimumab.

This clone was counted a few times. The J gene is TRBJ1-2, the V gene TRBV7-2; tentative D call: TRBD1 (5 bases). This CDR3 spans 14 amino acids. Deletions cut 0 bases from V and 1 base from J, with 6 bases between. Per the germline V gene, CDR1 is SGHTA and CDR2 is FQGNSA. The CDR3 protein is CASSLAGDNYGYTF. CDR3 nucleotides: TGTGCCAGCAGCTTAGCAGGGGATAACTATGGCTACACCTTC.

CDR3 amino acids: CASSPKAGLAGGTGELFF. For the CDR3, the DNA is TGTGCCAGCAGTCCAAAGGCCGGGCTAGCGGGGGGGACCGGGGAGCTGTTTTTT. The J gene is TRBJ2-2, the V gene TRBV7-6, with TRBD2 matching over 12 bases. V shed 6 bases, J shed 5 bases, and the junction held 13 bases outside the gene matches. The CDR3 loop spans 18 amino acids. The germline V gene encodes CDR1 SGHVS and CDR2 FNYEAQ.

The V and J genes are TRBV13 and TRBJ1-1; the D is unclear. Trimming left V 5 bases short and J 0 bases short, with 10 bases between. This CDR3 region has 14 residues. The germline gives CDR1 PRHDT, CDR2 FYEKMQ (reference sequence). CDR3 nucleotides: TGTGCCAGCAGCACCAGGACGTTGAACACTGAAGCTTTCTTT. Translated: CASSTRTLNTEAFF.

The chain links TRBV18 to TRBJ2-6; a possible D gene is TRBD1 (5 bases). V dropped 5 bases and J dropped 3 bases, with 11 bases sitting between them. The germline V gene has CDR1 KGHSH and CDR2 LQKENI. The CDR3 spans 15 residues. Here the CDR3 reads CASSVQGFGANVLTF. The CDR3 bases are TGTGCCAGCTCAGTTCAGGGTTTTGGGGCCAACGTCCTGACTTTC.

This clone occurred a few times. The chain employs TRBV6-4 and TRBJ2-2; 7 positions match TRBD1. The CDR3 is 16 amino acids. The V gene's germline CDR1 is MRHNA and CDR2 SNTAGT. Trimming took 0 bases from V and 3 from J; bases not matched to a gene: 4. The CDR3: CASSDSRDSHTGELFF. CDR3 bases: TGTGCCAGCAGTGACTCCCGGGACAGCCACACCGGGGAGCTGTTTTTT.

The CDR3 nucleotides are TGTGCCATCAGCCTGACAGGGGGTCGCTACGAGCAGTACTTC. This encodes CAISLTGGRYEQYF. The V and J genes are TRBV10-3 and TRBJ2-7, with 9 positions matching TRBD1. In germline, CDR1 is ENHRY, CDR2 SYGVKD. Germline trimming cut 6 bases from V and 3 bases from J; bases unmatched to any gene: 6. CDR3 length equals 14 residues.

This clone was counted only a few times. The chain links TRBV6-1 to TRBJ1-5; D gene ambiguous. V was shortened by 4 bases and J by 3 bases, with 16 bases between the two germline ends. The CDR3 is 16 residues long. Per the germline V gene, CDR1 is MNHNS and CDR2 is SASEGT. The CDR3 DNA reads as TGTGCCAGCAGTGTCCTTCAAGACGGGAACAATCAGCCCCAGCATTTT. This gives the protein CASSVLQDGNNQPQHF.

CDR3 sequence (DNA): TGTGCCAGCAGTTACGCAACCGGGGAGCTGTTTTTT. This sequence encodes CASSYATGELFF. This sequence joins TRBV6-5 and TRBJ2-2; no reliable D call. Germline V gene data show CDR1 as MNHEY and CDR2 as SVGAGI. V was shortened by 2 bases and J by 5 bases, with 3 bases between the two germline ends. The CDR3 covers 12 residues.

V is TRBV6-1 and J is TRBJ2-1, with TRBD1 matching over 7 bases. Germline V gene data show CDR1 as MNHNS and CDR2 as SASEGT. V was pared by 8 bases and J by 4 bases, with 8 bases of the junction left unmatched. The CDR3 loop spans 14 amino acids. CDR3 nucleotides: TGTGCCAGCTCTACCCCGGGACAGTACAATGAGCAGTTCTTC. It translates to CASSTPGQYNEQFF.

This rearrangement joins TRBV5-1 to TRBJ2-7; 11 positions agree with TRBD2. The CDR3 runs to 16 residues. Germline V gene sequence: CDR1 SGHRS, CDR2 YFSETQ. V gave up 4 bases and J gave up 7 bases; unmatched junction bases: 13. The chain's CDR3 is CASSTGTSGLTGEQYF. CDR3 nucleotide sequence: TGCGCCAGCAGCACCGGGACTAGCGGCTTAACGGGGGAGCAGTACTTC. Supplemented by reference TRBV5-1 and TRBJ2-7, the full variable domain reads KAGVTQTPRYLIKTRGQQVTLSCSPISGHRSVSWYQQTPGQGLQFLFEYFSETQRNKGNFPGRFSGRQFSNSRSEMNVSTLELGDSALYLCASSTGTSGLTGEQYFGPGTRLTVT.

The gene calls are TRBV11-2 and TRBJ2-5; D unclear. V was pared by 3 bases and J by 4 bases, with 9 bases between. CDR1 and CDR2 from the germline V gene are SGHAT and FQNNGV. The CDR3 is 13 residues long. The CDR3 here is CASSFIKRETQYF. The DNA of the CDR3 is TGTGCCAGCAGCTTCATCAAAAGAGAGACCCAGTACTTC.